This passage covers 20 T cell receptor beta chains from one sample sequenced in a study of blood T cells in healthy people across ages. Then a second PCR, running roughly 7 to 12 cycles, was carried out with a sample-barcoded 5' primer and a J-beta primer mix. From the 5' RACE reads, TCRdb called clonotypes with MiXCR, one entry per CDR3 protein. Here the sample spans 1.8 million or so distinct CDR3 sequences, 35% to 50% being singletons. Sequenced material: blood. The origin of the receptors is a human donor in good health.

This clonotype appeared a single time. This chain connects TRBV9 to TRBJ2-7; maybe TRBD2 (7 bases). CDR3 length equals 17 residues. V gave up 4 bases and J gave up 1 base, with 21 bases separating them. Germline CDR1 and CDR2: SGDLS and YYNGEE. CDR3 in amino acids: CASSIGRDGGPSYEQYF. The CDR3 DNA sequence: TGTGCCAGCAGCATAGGACGCGACGGGGGGCCATCCTACGAGCAGTACTTC.

This clonotype turned up a few times. V and J are TRBV12-3 or TRBV12-4 and TRBJ2-5; weak D call: TRBD1 (6 bases). The CDR3 loop spans 13 amino acids. V lost 7 bases and J 5 bases, leaving 14 bases between the germline ends. CDR3 amino acids: CASNIRGFETQYF. The CDR3 coding sequence is TGTGCCAGCAACATCAGGGGTTTCGAGACCCAGTACTTC.

This clonotype has a handful of counts. The chain has TRBV3-1 and TRBJ2-1; 7 nucleotides agree with TRBD2. The CDR3 consists of 16 residues. J lost 0 bases, V lost 1 base, and 3 bases had no gene match. Germline V gene data show CDR1 as LGHDT and CDR2 as YNNKEL (reference sequence). For the CDR3, the DNA is TGTGCCAGCAGCCAAGGTGGGGGGGGCTCCTACAATGAGCAGTTCTTC. It codes for CASSQGGGGSYNEQFF.

This clonotype was counted between two and nine times. This sequence joins TRBV12-3 or TRBV12-4 and TRBJ1-2; D ambiguous. The CDR3 has 13 residues. V was trimmed by 4 bases and J by 6 bases, leaving 12 bases between them. The DNA of the CDR3 is TGTGCCAGCAGTTCCGGGAGGGTCGATGGCTACACCTTC. Translation: CASSSGRVDGYTF.

The CDR3 DNA reads as TGCAGTGCTAGAAGGGTGGACGAGACCCAGTACTTC. Translating gives CSARRVDETQYF. V usage is TRBV20-1 and J usage is TRBJ2-5; D gene unclear. The germline gives CDR1 DFQATT, CDR2 SNEGSKA (reference sequence). Between the trimmed V and J ends, which lost 2 bases and 5 bases, there was a span of 9 bases. CDR3 length: 12 amino acids.

This clonotype occurred a few times. This chain links TRBV20-1 with TRBJ2-1; 11 bases fit TRBD2. J was trimmed by 7 bases and V by 6 bases; bases with no gene match: 8. Germline V gene lookup returns CDR1 DFQATT and CDR2 SNEGSKA (reference sequence). The CDR3 consists of 14 residues. CDR3 nucleotides: TGCAGTGCGAGACTAGCGGGGTATCTTAATGAGCAGTTCTTC. This sequence encodes CSARLAGYLNEQFF.

This clonotype was picked up a small number of times. This chain links TRBV28 with TRBJ1-4; no firm D call. The V and J ends lost 7 bases and 7 bases respectively, with 7 bases between them. CDR1 MDHEN and CDR2 SYDVKM come from the germline V gene. The CDR3 is 11 amino acids. The CDR3: CASTWGEKLFF. CDR3 sequence (DNA): TGTGCCAGCACCTGGGGTGAAAAACTGTTTTTT.

J is TRBJ2-7 and V is TRBV4-3; D unresolved. The CDR3 contains 14 residues. From germline, CDR1 is LGHNA and CDR2 YSLEER. V was pared by 0 bases and J by 0 bases, with 6 bases between. The CDR3 DNA is TGCGCCAGCAGCCAAGATGACATCTCCTACGAGCAGTACTTC. This codes for CASSQDDISYEQYF.

This clonotype appeared a few times. The chain joins TRBV28 to TRBJ2-6; the D gene could be TRBD1 or TRBD2 (5 bases each). The germline CDR1 and CDR2 sequences are MDHEN and SYDVKM. CDR3 size: 15 residues. Trimming shortened V by 5 bases and J by 4 bases, and 12 bases separated the two germline ends. As DNA, the CDR3 is TGTGCCAGCAGTGTAGAGGGGCAGGGGGCCAACGTCCTGACTTTC. It encodes CASSVEGQGANVLTF.

The chain couples TRBV27 to TRBJ1-2, with 7 positions matching TRBD1. The CDR3 contains 14 residues. Germline V gene data show CDR1 as MNHEY and CDR2 as SMNVEV (reference sequence). The J segment lost 7 bases and the V segment lost 2 bases, leaving 7 bases of the junction unmatched. Here the CDR3 DNA reads TGTGCCAGCAGTTTAGGGGGAGCAGGGGGTGGCTACACCTTC. Amino acids: CASSLGGAGGGYTF.

The chain carries TRBV3-1 and TRBJ2-7, with a weak D call TRBD2 (6 bases). V lost 3 bases to trimming and J lost 5 bases, with 11 bases between them. The CDR3 extends over 13 amino acids. CDR1 is LGHDT, CDR2 YNNKEL, per germline (reference sequence). CDR3 sequence reads: CASSHVGGNEQYF. In nucleotides, the CDR3 is TGTGCCAGCAGCCATGTGGGGGGTAACGAGCAGTACTTC.

This clonotype was seen more than once but under ten times. This chain links TRBV28 with TRBJ2-7, with D possibly being TRBD2 (6 bases). The V gene lost 2 bases and the J gene lost 3 bases, with 8 bases spanning the gap. Per germline, CDR1 MDHEN and CDR2 SYDVKM. The CDR3 length is 13 residues. CDR3 sequence (DNA): TGTGCCAGCAGTTTACCAGCGGGCTACGAGCAGTACTTC. Translating it yields CASSLPAGYEQYF.

This clonotype was recorded a few times. The chain combines TRBV7-7 with TRBJ2-3; 11 bases line up with TRBD2. With V trimmed by 1 base and J by 3 bases, 3 bases remained unmatched. This CDR3 has 16 residues. Germline V gene lookup returns CDR1 SSHAT and CDR2 FNYEAQ (reference sequence). This chain's CDR3 is CASSLGGTSGTDTQYF. The CDR3 nucleotides read TGTGCCAGCAGCTTAGGAGGGACTAGCGGTACAGATACGCAGTATTTT.

This clonotype has more than one count but fewer than ten. The chain has TRBV7-9 and TRBJ1-1; D perhaps matches TRBD1 (5 bases). Germline CDR1 is SEHNR and CDR2 is FQNEAQ (reference sequence). V was shortened by 5 bases and J by 2 bases, with 21 bases between the two germline ends. This CDR3 contains 17 residues. The DNA of the CDR3 is TGTGCCAGCAGCCAACAAGCCCCCGGGACGGTTAACACTGAAGCTTTCTTT. Protein product: CASSQQAPGTVNTEAFF.

This clonotype has only a few counts. This sequence joins TRBV6-5 and TRBJ1-1, with D tentatively TRBD1 (5 bases). The CDR3 spans 13 residues. The germline V gene has CDR1 MNHEY and CDR2 SVGAGI. V shed 2 bases and J shed 6 bases, with 10 bases lying between them. CDR3 loop: CASSYGASPEAFF. CDR3 nucleotide sequence: TGTGCCAGCAGTTACGGGGCATCTCCTGAAGCTTTCTTT.

This clonotype was seen a handful of times. Here the CDR3 DNA reads TGCGCCAGCAGCCGGACAGTCCATGAGCAGTTCTTC. This sequence encodes CASSRTVHEQFF. The chain has TRBV5-1 and TRBJ2-1; D perhaps matches TRBD1 (6 bases). Trimming took 4 bases from V and 8 from J, leaving 10 bases between them. Germline CDR1 reads SGHRS; CDR2 reads YFSETQ. This CDR3 contains 12 residues. The full variable domain, with the rest looked up from reference TRBV5-1 and TRBJ2-1, is KAGVTQTPRYLIKTRGQQVTLSCSPISGHRSVSWYQQTPGQGLQFLFEYFSETQRNKGNFPGRFSGRQFSNSRSEMNVSTLELGDSALYLCASSRTVHEQFFGPGTRLTVL.

This clonotype was counted many times. V usage is TRBV4-1 and J usage is TRBJ1-2; no firm D call. The germline V gene encodes CDR1 MGHRA and CDR2 YSYEKL. V was pared by 0 bases and J by 1 base, with 9 bases between. The CDR3 covers 15 residues. The CDR3 protein is CASSQDGELNYGYTF. DNA for the CDR3: TGCGCCAGCAGCCAAGATGGAGAGCTTAACTATGGCTACACCTTC.

V gene TRBV29-1 combines with J gene TRBJ1-2; D gene uncertain. Trimming shortened V by 7 bases and J by 0 bases, and 9 bases separated the two germline ends. This CDR3 is 12 amino acids long. The germline V gene encodes CDR1 SQVTM and CDR2 ANQGSEA. In DNA form, the CDR3 reads TGCAGCGGCCTCGGGGCTAACTATGGCTACACCTTC. It encodes CSGLGANYGYTF.

On this clonotype: An end of the junction differs from the germline gene, which may be a read error. This chain uses TRBV29-1 with TRBJ2-3; 8 bases align to TRBD1. In germline, CDR1 is SQVTM, CDR2 ANQGSEA. The CDR3 spans 15 residues. The CDR3 reads CCVVVGRGLRDTQYF. In nucleotides, the CDR3 is TGCTGCGTTGTCGTGGGCAGGGGGCTTAGAGATACGCAGTATTTT.

In its sample, this clonotype was seen a few times. The chain employs TRBV7-9 and TRBJ2-7; no firm D call. In germline, CDR1 is SEHNR, CDR2 FQNEAQ (reference sequence). The CDR3 runs 11 residues. Trimming cost V 5 bases and J 9 bases, with 11 bases left between them. The CDR3 nucleotides are TGTGCCAGCAGCAACCAAGGTGGGCAGTACTTC. This codes for CASSNQGGQYF.